This TCR beta chain appears in the sequencing data of a study of CD8 T cells in Susac syndrome. The CDR3 extends over 13 amino acids. Germline assignment: CDR1 SEHNR and CDR2 FQNEAQ (reference sequence). V lost 2 bases to trimming and J lost 2 bases, with 4 bases between them. Both CD4+ and CD8+ T cells were negatively isolated, and TEMRA cells underwent FACS enrichment. Reverse transcription of roughly 0.5 to 1 ug RNA was performed with random hexamers. Via MiXCR, TCRdb re-called the immunoSEQ multiplex PCR reads, giving one row per CDR3 protein. The sample has around 200,000 distinct CDR3 sequences; more than 85% are singletons.

Sample: CD8+ T cells from PBMCs. The rearrangement joins TRBV7-9 to TRBJ2-1; D gene unclear. This TCR came from a human donor with Susac syndrome. The CDR3 protein is CASSLPAYNEQFF. Written as DNA, the CDR3 is TGTGCCAGCAGCTTACCGGCCTACAATGAGCAGTTCTTC. Full variable domain (missing parts from reference TRBV7-9 and TRBJ2-1): DTGVSQNPRHKITKRGQNVTFRCDPISEHNRLYWYRQTLGQGPEFLTYFQNEAQLEKSRLLSDRFSAERPKGSFSTLEIQRTEQGDSAMYLCASSLPAYNEQFFGPGTRLTVL.